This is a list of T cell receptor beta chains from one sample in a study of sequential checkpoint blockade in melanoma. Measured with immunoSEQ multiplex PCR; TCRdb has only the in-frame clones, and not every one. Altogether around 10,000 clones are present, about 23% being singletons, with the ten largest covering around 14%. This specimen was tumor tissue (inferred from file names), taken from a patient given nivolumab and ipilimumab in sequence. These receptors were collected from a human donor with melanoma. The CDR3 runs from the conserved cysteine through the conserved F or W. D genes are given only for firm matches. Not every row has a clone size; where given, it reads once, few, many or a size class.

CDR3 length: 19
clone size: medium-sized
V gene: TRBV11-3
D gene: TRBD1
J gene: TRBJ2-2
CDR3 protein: CASRYPRTGGVMNTGELFF
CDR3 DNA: TGTGCCAGCAGGTATCCCCGGACAGGGGGGGTAATGAACACCGGGGAGCTGTTTTTT

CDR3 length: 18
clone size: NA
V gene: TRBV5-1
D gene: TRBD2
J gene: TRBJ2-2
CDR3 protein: CASSPGLAGGRATGELFF
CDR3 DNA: TGCGCCAGCAGCCCGGGACTAGCGGGGGGGCGAGCCACCGGGGAGCTGTTTTTT

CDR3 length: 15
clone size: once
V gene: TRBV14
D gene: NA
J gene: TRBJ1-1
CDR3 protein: CASSQMGAVNTEAFF
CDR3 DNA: TGTGCCAGCAGCCAAATGGGGGCGGTAAACACTGAAGCTTTCTTT

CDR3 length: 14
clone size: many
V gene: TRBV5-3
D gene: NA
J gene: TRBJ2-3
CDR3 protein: CARSLGSGTDSQYF
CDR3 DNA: TGTGCCAGAAGCTTGGGCTCAGGCACAGATTCGCAGTATTTT

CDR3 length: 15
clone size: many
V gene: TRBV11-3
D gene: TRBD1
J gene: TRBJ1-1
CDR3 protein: CASGFGTGRNTEAFF
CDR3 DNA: TGTGCCAGCGGGTTCGGGACAGGGCGGAACACTGAAGCTTTCTTT

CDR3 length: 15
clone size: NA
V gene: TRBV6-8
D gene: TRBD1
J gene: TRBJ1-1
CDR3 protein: CASRDWTGRYTEAFF
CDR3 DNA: TGTGCCAGCAGAGACTGGACAGGGAGGTACACTGAAGCTTTCTTT

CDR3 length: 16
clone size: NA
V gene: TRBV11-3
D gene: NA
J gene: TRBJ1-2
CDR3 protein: CASSLDLVESPYGYTF
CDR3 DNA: TGTGCCAGCAGCTTAGATCTCGTGGAGTCACCCTATGGCTACACCTTC

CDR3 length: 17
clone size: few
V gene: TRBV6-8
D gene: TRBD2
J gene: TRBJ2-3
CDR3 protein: CASSYSTSGGASDTQYF
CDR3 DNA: TGTGCCAGCAGTTACTCGACTAGCGGGGGGGCGTCGGATACGCAGTATTTT

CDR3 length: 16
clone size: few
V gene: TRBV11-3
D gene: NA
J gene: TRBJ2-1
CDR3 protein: CASRSGSLFTGPGQFF
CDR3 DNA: TGTGCCAGCAGATCAGGGTCTCTCTTCACTGGCCCAGGGCAGTTCTTC

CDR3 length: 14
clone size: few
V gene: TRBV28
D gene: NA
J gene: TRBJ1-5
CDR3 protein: CASSLPGDHQPQHF
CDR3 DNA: TGTGCCAGCAGTTTACCGGGGGACCATCAGCCCCAGCATTTT

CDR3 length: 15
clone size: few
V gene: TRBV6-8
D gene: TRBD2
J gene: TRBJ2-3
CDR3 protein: CAISSSGGGLDTQYF
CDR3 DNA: TGTGCCATCAGTTCTAGCGGGGGGGGTTTAGATACGCAGTATTTT

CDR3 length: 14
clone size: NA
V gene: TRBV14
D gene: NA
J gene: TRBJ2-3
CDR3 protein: CASSPEHGTDTQYF
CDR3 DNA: TGTGCCAGCAGCCCGGAGCACGGCACAGATACGCAGTATTTT

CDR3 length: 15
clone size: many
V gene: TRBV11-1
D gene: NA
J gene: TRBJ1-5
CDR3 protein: CASSRGAGRDQPQHF
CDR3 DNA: TGTGCCAGCAGCCGAGGCGCGGGTCGGGATCAGCCCCAGCATTTT

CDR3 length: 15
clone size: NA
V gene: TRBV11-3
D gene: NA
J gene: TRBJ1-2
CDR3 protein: CASSFSPGENYGYTF
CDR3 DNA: TGTGCCAGCAGCTTCTCTCCAGGGGAAAACTATGGCTACACCTTC

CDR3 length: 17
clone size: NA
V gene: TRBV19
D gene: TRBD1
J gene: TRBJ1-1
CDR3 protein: CASSTGQGGPSNTEAFF
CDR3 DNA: TGTGCCAGTAGTACCGGACAGGGGGGCCCCTCGAACACTGAAGCTTTCTTT

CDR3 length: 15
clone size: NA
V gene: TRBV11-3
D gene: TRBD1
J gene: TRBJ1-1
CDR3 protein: CASSSNQGVGTEAFF
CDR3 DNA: TGTGCCAGCAGCTCAAACCAGGGGGTCGGAACTGAAGCTTTCTTT

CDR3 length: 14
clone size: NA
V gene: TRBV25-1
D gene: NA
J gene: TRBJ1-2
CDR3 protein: CASSESQRGNGYTF
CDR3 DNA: TGTGCCAGCAGTGAATCGCAACGGGGCAATGGCTACACCTTC

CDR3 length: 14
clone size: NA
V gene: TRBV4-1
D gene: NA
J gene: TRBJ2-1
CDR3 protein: CASSPAGPSNEQFF
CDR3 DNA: TGCGCCAGCAGCCCAGCGGGCCCCAGCAATGAGCAGTTCTTC

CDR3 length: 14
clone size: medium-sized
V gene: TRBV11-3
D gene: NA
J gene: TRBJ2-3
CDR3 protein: CASTPLGVPDTQYF
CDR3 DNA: TGTGCCAGCACCCCGTTAGGGGTTCCAGATACGCAGTATTTT

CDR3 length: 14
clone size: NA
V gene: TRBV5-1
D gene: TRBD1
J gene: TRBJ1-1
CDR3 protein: CASSIGQVLAEAFF
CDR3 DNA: TGCGCCAGCAGCATCGGACAGGTATTGGCTGAAGCTTTCTTT

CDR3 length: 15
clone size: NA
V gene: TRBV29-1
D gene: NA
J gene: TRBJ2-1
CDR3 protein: CSVGKQESPYNEQFF
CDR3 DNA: TGCAGCGTGGGGAAACAGGAATCACCCTACAATGAGCAGTTCTTC

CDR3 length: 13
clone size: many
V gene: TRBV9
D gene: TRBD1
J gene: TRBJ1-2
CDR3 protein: CASRTGGSYGYTF
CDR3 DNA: TGTGCCAGCAGAACAGGGGGTAGCTATGGCTACACCTTC

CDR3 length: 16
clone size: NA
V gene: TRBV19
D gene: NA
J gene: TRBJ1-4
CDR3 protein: CASRVVFAVRNEKLFF
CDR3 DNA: TGTGCCAGTAGAGTAGTTTTTGCCGTCCGTAATGAAAAACTGTTTTTT

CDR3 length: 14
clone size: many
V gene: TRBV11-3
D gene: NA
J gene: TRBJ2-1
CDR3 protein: CASSLFRGESEQFF
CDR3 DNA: TGTGCCAGCAGCTTATTCAGGGGGGAGAGTGAGCAGTTCTTC

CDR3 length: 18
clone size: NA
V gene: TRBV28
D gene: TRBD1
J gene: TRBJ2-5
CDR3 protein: CASSGRAGLTGSRETQYF
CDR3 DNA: TGTGCCAGCAGCGGGCGGGCGGGTTTGACAGGGTCACGGGAGACCCAGTACTTC

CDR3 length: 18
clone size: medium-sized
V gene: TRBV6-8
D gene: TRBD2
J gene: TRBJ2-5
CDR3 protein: CASSYRLAGGIDRETQYF
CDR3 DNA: TGTGCCAGCAGTTACCGACTAGCGGGGGGGATCGACCGAGAGACCCAGTACTTC

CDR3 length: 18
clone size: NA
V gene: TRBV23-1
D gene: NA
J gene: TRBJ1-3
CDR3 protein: CASSLPGVGPIPGNTIYF
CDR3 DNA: TGCGCCAGCAGCCTACCAGGGGTCGGACCGATCCCGGGAAACACCATATATTTT

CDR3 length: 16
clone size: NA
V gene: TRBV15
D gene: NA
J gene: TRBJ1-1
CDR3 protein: CATSDEPGVWDTEAFF
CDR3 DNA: TGTGCCACCAGCGATGAGCCGGGCGTTTGGGACACTGAAGCTTTCTTT

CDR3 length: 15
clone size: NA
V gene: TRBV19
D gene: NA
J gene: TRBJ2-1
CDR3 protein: CASSMGQGTYNEQFF
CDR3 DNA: TGTGCCAGTAGTATGGGGCAGGGTACTTACAATGAGCAGTTCTTC

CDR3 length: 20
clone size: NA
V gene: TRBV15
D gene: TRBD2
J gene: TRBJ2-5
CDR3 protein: CATSRGGMDFSGGAMETQYF
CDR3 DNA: TGTGCCACCAGCAGAGGAGGGATGGACTTTAGCGGGGGGGCCATGGAGACCCAGTACTTC

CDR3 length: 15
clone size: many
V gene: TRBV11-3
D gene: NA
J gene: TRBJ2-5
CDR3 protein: CASNLQGIVWETQYF
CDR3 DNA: TGTGCCAGCAACCTCCAGGGGATAGTGTGGGAGACCCAGTACTTC

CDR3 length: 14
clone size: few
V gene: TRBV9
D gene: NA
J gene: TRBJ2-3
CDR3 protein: CASSVGGPRNTQYF
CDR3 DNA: TGTGCCAGCAGCGTCGGGGGGCCGAGGAATACGCAGTATTTT

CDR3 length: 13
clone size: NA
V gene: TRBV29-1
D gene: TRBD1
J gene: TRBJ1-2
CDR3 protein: CSARDSVNYGYTF
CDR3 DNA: TGCAGCGCCCGGGACAGCGTTAACTATGGCTACACCTTC

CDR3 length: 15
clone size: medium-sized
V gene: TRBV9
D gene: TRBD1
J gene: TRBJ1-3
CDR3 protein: CASSVGGTAGNTIYF
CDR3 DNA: TGTGCCAGCAGCGTCGGAGGGACAGCCGGAAACACCATATATTTT

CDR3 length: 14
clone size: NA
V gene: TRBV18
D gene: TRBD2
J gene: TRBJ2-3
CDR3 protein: CASSLAGGTDTQYF
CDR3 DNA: TGTGCCAGCTCGCTAGCGGGGGGCACAGATACGCAGTATTTT

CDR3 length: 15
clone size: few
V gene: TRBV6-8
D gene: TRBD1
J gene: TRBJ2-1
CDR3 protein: CASSYGDSRYNEQFF
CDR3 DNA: TGTGCCAGCAGTTACGGGGACAGTAGATACAATGAGCAGTTCTTC

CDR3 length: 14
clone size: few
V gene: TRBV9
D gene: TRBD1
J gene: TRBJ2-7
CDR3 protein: CASVTGTGDYEQYF
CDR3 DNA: TGTGCCAGCGTTACCGGGACAGGGGACTACGAGCAGTACTTC

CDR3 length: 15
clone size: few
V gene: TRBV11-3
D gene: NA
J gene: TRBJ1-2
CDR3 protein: CASSSLDRLNYGYTF
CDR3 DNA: TGTGCCAGCAGCTCCCTAGACAGGTTAAACTATGGCTACACCTTC

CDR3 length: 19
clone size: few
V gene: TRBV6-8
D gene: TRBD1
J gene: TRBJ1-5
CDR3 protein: CASSYSTGFNVYSNQPQHF
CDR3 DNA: TGTGCCAGCAGTTACTCGACAGGGTTCAACGTTTATAGCAATCAGCCCCAGCATTTT

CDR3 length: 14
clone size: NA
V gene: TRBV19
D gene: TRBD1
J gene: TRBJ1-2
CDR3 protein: CASSPGQGYYGYTF
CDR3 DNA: TGTGCCAGTAGCCCGGGACAGGGGTACTATGGCTACACCTTC

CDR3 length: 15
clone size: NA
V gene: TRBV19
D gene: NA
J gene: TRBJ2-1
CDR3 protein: CASSIADTVYNEQFF
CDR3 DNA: TGTGCCAGTAGTATAGCGGACACCGTCTACAATGAGCAGTTCTTC

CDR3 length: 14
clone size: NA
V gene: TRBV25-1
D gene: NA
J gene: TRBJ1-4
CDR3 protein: CATGELAPGEKLFF
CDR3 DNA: TGTGCCACCGGTGAATTGGCGCCGGGTGAAAAACTGTTTTTT

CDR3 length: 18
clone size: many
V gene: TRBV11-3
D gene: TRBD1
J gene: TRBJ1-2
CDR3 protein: CASSLVGNRGPPYYGYTF
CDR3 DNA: TGTGCCAGCAGCTTGGTGGGGAACAGGGGTCCACCATACTATGGCTACACCTTC

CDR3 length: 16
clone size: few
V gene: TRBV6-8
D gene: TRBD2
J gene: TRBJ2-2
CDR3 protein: CASSYPVGRDTGELFF
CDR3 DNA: TGTGCCAGCAGTTACCCCGTCGGGAGGGACACCGGGGAGCTGTTTTTT

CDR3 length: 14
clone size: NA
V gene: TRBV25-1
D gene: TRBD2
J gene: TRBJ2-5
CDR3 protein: CASTETSGGETQYF
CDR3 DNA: TGTGCCAGCACGGAGACTAGCGGGGGGGAGACCCAGTACTTC

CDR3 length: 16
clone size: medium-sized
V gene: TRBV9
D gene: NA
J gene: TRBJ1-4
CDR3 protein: CASSLTPGRANEKLFF
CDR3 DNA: TGTGCCAGCAGCTTAACTCCAGGGCGGGCTAATGAAAAACTGTTTTTT

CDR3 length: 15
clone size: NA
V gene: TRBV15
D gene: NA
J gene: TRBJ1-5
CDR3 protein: CATSSMGGSNQPQHF
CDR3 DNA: TGTGCCACCAGCTCCATGGGGGGGAGCAATCAGCCCCAGCATTTT

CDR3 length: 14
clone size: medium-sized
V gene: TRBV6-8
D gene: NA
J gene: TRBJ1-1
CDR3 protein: CASSYSVTDTEAFF
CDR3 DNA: TGTGCCAGCAGTTACTCGGTCACGGACACTGAAGCTTTCTTT

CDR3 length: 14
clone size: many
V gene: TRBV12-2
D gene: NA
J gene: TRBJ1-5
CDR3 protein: CATAAGDSNQPQHF
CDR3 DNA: TGTGCCACTGCGGCAGGGGATAGCAATCAGCCCCAGCATTTT

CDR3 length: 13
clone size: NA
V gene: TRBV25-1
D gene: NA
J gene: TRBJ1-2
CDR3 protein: CASSITGNYGYTF
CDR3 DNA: TGTGCCAGCAGTATTACGGGGAACTATGGCTACACCTTC

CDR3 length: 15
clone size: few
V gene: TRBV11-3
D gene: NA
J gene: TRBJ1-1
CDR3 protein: CASSLQGLEDTEAFF
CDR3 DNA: TGTGCCAGCAGCTTGCAGGGGCTGGAGGACACTGAAGCTTTCTTT

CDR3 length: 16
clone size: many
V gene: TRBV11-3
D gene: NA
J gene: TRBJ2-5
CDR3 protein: CASSLWSGRYQETQYF
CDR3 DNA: TGTGCCAGCAGCTTATGGAGTGGGAGATACCAAGAGACCCAGTACTTC

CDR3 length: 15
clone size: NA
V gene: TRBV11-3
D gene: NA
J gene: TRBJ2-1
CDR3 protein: CASSLVGGSYNEQFF
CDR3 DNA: TGTGCCAGCAGCTTAGTCGGGGGTTCCTACAATGAGCAGTTCTTC

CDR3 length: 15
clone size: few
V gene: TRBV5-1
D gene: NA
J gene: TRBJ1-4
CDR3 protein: CASSLLGGTNEKLFF
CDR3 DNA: TGCGCCAGCAGCCTACTTGGGGGGACAAATGAAAAACTGTTTTTT

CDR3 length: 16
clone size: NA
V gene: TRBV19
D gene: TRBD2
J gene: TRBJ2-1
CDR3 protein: CASSIDLAGGVDEQFF
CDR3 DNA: TGTGCCAGTAGTATAGATCTGGCGGGGGGGGTCGATGAGCAGTTCTTC

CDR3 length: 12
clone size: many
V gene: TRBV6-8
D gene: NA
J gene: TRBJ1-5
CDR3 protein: CASSYPGRAQHF
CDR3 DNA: TGTGCCAGCAGCTATCCGGGACGGGCCCAGCATTTT

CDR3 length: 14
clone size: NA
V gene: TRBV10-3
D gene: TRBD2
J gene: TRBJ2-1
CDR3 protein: CAISESQRGNEQFF
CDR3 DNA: TGTGCCATCAGTGAGTCCCAGCGGGGCAATGAGCAGTTCTTC

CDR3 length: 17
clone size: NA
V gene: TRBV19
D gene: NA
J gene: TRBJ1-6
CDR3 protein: CASSRTSGSSFPSPLHF
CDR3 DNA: TGTGCCAGTAGTAGGACCTCGGGAAGTTCCTTCCCCTCACCCCTCCACTTT